This paragraph reports one T cell receptor (beta chain). No cognate antigen has been identified for it. No much larger clone exists at a distance of one base, and base qualities are not known. This record belongs to a study of cytomegalovirus exposure and HLA in healthy donors (dated by TCRdb to between 2016 and 2019). At the level of the whole study: An earlier analysis of some 600 of the donors reported about 280 Gb of sequence data and 117 million unique TCR beta sequences obtained from about 200 million T cells. The study aimed to test whether signatures of past pathogen exposure could be identified by cataloging public T cell receptors. Donor age, sex, ethnicity and CMV serostatus were compiled together with the repertoire data. In the later analysis, no new phenotypic data were used to find candidate immune exposures; instead, reliance was placed on TCR beta sequences and their occurrence across donors. Along with the approximately 700-subject first cohort, a separate validation cohort of roughly 110 different subjects was used. High-throughput TCR immunosequencing, statistical association of individual TCRs with disease status, and machine learning were combined to predict cytomegalovirus infection status. Typing coverage differed by locus: A, B, C, DRB1 and DQB1 were typed in about 629-640 donors, DQA1 in 500 to 550, DPA1 in nearly 610, and DPB1 in just under 490. Because of strong linkage in the cohort, five DR-DQ haplotypes were treated as single units for association and clustering. The study used immunosequencing to profile the T cell repertoires of 666 subjects and linked those repertoires to cytomegalovirus serostatus. About 310 gigabases of sequencing data and approximately 85 million unique TCR sequences were included in an early release covering about 620 HLA-typed donors. Among about 400 genotyped donors of the cohort, an average of approximately 240,000 unique TCR beta nucleotide sequences was sequenced per donor, of which roughly 17% were non-productive. HLA typing covered class I and class II loci at four-digit resolution. Genome-wide SNP genotypes for about 65% of the roughly 670 donors were used in a later genetic analysis, which treated that subset as a discovery cohort. Every repertoire in the discovery cohort had been generated on one and the same sequencing platform. To decide whether each TCR beta V gene segment behaved as functional or pseudogenic, an earlier analysis of fewer than 750 of the donors relied on high-throughput TCR beta sequencing. A later analysis re-examined previously published TCR beta repertoires from 600 to 700 donors and added high-resolution HLA genotyping to investigate patterns of TCR occurrence. The genetic ancestry cluster associated with self-reported Caucasian donors included 80% to 90% of the 300 to 400 genotyped donors. What the study reported, not specific to this receptor: The earlier analysis of some 560 of the donors excluded 15 to 20 rarely observed V segments, including chromosome 9 orphons, because counts were too low. In a later analysis, HLA-associated TCR beta chains showed more clonal expansion and lower generation probabilities than non-associated chains that were equally common. In this cohort, only TCR beta chains were sequenced, and detectable features were limited by the absence of alpha or paired-chain data. According to the authors, the approach could potentially be generalized to other disease states and immunological phenotypes. Most TCR sequences were observed very rarely across donors, whereas some public TCRs were present in many individuals. Because the 87-base-pair reads could not distinguish some IMGT-functional V segments, including TRBV6-2 and TRBV6-3, those segments were excluded. HLA typing was unavailable for some donors at each locus, so association tests used only the typed subset. In both the original and validation cohorts, the classifier was reported to diagnose cytomegalovirus status with high specificity and sensitivity. Specific HLA alleles were associated with 15,000 to 20,000 TCR beta sequences at a false discovery rate of 0.05 in a later analysis. A later genetic analysis associated a missense DCLRE1C variant with V-gene and J-gene trimming of TCR beta chains, and an independent cohort replicated the association. Linkage disequilibrium might explain the correlated functional status among segregating V segments, but an unknown experimental factor could not be excluded. A later analysis found that TCR association rates varied across HLA loci, with DRB1 alleles showing the most associated TCRs and HLA-C alleles the fewest. According to a later analysis, most CMV-associated TCR beta chains appeared to be HLA-restricted, and the HLA associations seemed to be driven largely by CMV exposure. For the cohort, immune exposure information was limited to CMV serostatus. In an earlier analysis of some 500 of the donors, most TCR beta V segments appeared in productive rearrangements about 90% or about 30% of the time, broadly matching IMGT annotations. The sequencing pipeline was judged likely to have produced a cluster of highly shared sequence variants as a technical artifact. The presence/absence analyses assumed that sequencing depth was roughly uniform across donors, and that assumption may not be true. The study gave a list of some 150 TCR beta chains associated with cytomegalovirus. Assigning TCR associations to individual alleles was difficult when HLA alleles, especially DR and DQ, strongly co-occurred. A further reported finding was that TCR beta sequences accurately predicted the HLA-A and HLA-B alleles for most subjects in the first cohort. A few of the identified cytomegalovirus-associated TCR beta chains were confirmed in vitro to be specific for cytomegalovirus antigens. A later analysis reported that several top co-occurrence clusters appeared linked to parvovirus B19, influenza, CMV and Epstein-Barr virus. In a later genetic analysis, fewer N-insertions in productive TCRs were reported among donors in an Asian-associated ancestry cluster than the roughly 640-donor mean.

The CDR3 sequence holds 16 residues, the cysteine and phenylalanine included. The entry retains the CDR3 DNA only, 48 bases that are in frame from base 1. Looking up the germline V gene (reference sequence) yields CDR1 PRHDT and CDR2 FYEKMQ. Germline trimming: 4 bases from V, 5 bases from J; junction bases outside gene matches: 6. In total, more than 500 healthy bone marrow donors made up the cohort. Cohort members were all nominally healthy when sampled, although unrecorded immune exposures were likely present. The donor tested CMV seronegative, placing the donor among the 350 to 400 seronegative members of the cohort. Every donor gave a peripheral blood sample, and the peripheral blood mononuclear cells from that sample were used for TCR beta sequencing. Genomic DNA was extracted from the blood cell samples with the Qiagen DNeasy Blood Extraction Kit. Receptor amplification or capture employed the immunoSEQ multiplex PCR assay. For the multiplex PCR, a mixture combining 60 forward primers for TCR Vbeta segments and 13 reverse primers for TCR Jbeta segments was used. The CDR3 region of rearranged TCR beta genes was amplified from genomic DNA with a multiplex PCR assay. On the Illumina HiSeq System, the amplified TCR beta libraries were sequenced as 87-base-pair reads. Regarding the original processing steps: In a later analysis, tens of millions of unique TCR beta chains were counted across the 500 to 850 repertoires, and around 10 million of these chains were shared by at least two donors. To remove PCR and sequencing errors, raw reads were error-corrected and collapsed into unique sequences using a nearest-neighbor algorithm that merged closely related sequences. To assign V, D and J gene segments, CDR3 sequences were aligned to IMGT reference sequences. Each retained sequence needed at least a six-nucleotide match to both a V gene segment and a J gene segment. Rearrangements were called productive when the CDR3 lacked stop codons and stayed in frame with V and J; all others were non-productive. CDR3 was defined by IMGT convention, running from the second conserved V-encoded cysteine to the conserved J-encoded phenylalanine. The earlier analysis of 587 of the donors excluded any sequence lacking an unambiguous match to a single V gene segment. In an earlier analysis of a few hundred of the donors, V segments were called functional above 56.7% productive rearrangements and were called segregating when the between-donor standard deviation exceeded 5%. To diagnose cytomegalovirus status from the catalog of TCR beta chain sequences, a statistical classification framework was built. A later analysis assigned V and J genes by comparing TCR nucleotide sequences with IMGT/GENE-DB human TR gene sequences. In a later analysis, CDR3 sequences and most-parsimonious VDJ recombination scenarios were assigned using the TCRdist pipeline. In a later analysis, each TCR beta chain was defined by its CDR3 amino acid sequence together with its V-gene family, and reads lacking a unique V-gene family were excluded. As a way to deal with suspected cross-contamination and a sequencing artifact, a later analysis dropped 640 or so nucleotide sequences that were highly shared and had low generation probability. For each public chain, a later analysis derived a clonal expansion index from normalized ranks of inferred template counts within each repertoire. A later analysis computed generation probabilities with a VDJ recombination model fitted to out-of-frame rearrangements, and checked the results against IGoR. Hypergeometric tests were used in a later analysis to score TCR-TCR, TCR-HLA and TCR-CMV co-occurrence, with a repertoire-size bias correction applied to the TCR pairs. False discovery rates were estimated in a later analysis by permuting HLA or CMV assignments 20 times. A later analysis grouped co-occurring TCRs with DBSCAN, adding TCRdist sequence similarity when clustering within HLA-allele-positive subsets. Co-occurrence clustering excluded repertoires with fewer than 30,000 or more than 120,000 public chains, plus five with anomalous nucleotide sharing. This is the immuneACCESS table as TCRdb keeps it, with only in-frame sequences that have V and J called. A part of the clones is gone; compared with another copy, unresolved V genes explain less than half, and the rest is unexplained. V and J calls and clone size come straight from that table; D and trimming were deduced from the DNA. This sample comprises approximately 91,000 clones, 55% to 80% of them detected only once. The ten most abundant clones make up 1.2% of the sample.

The sequence derives from a female donor in good health and CMV-seronegative. This sequence uses TRBV13 and TRBJ2-3, with TRBD2 identical over 13 junction bases. Source material: PBMCs. In nucleotides, the sequence is TGTGCCAGCAGCTGGGGACTAGCGGGGTCAGTAGATACGCAGTATTTT. Its protein product is CASSWGLAGSVDTQYF.